This record covers a single TCR beta chain. Its specificity is unknown. Germline CDR1 reads SGHAT; CDR2 reads FQNNGV. This CDR3 is 15 amino acids long. V lost 1 base to trimming and J lost 3 bases, with 13 bases between them. The repertoire was sequenced with immunoSEQ multiplex PCR; TCRdb's copy has only in-frame clones and lacks some. In the table there are about 160,000 clones, about 88% of which are singletons. The data were taken from a study of cytomegalovirus exposure and HLA in healthy donors. Study-wide points: That first-cohort TCR clusters tended to co-occur in the 95 to 150 validation repertoires was found in a later analysis.

The donors were part of the validation cohort of 100 to 150 subjects. That cohort was separate from the first cohort, which comprised 666 subjects. This chain connects TRBV11-2 to TRBJ2-7, with a possible D match to TRBD1 (6 bases). This clonotype was obtained from a woman aged 18-29 years in good health and CMV-seronegative. The sequenced sample was PBMCs. In DNA form, the CDR3 reads TGTGCCAGCAGCTTAGGGACAGACCCCGACTACGAGCAGTACTTC. It yields the protein CASSLGTDPDYEQYF. The whole variable domain, remainder taken from reference TRBV11-2 and TRBJ2-7, is EAGVAQSPRYKIIEKRQSVAFWCNPISGHATLYWYQQILGQGPKLLIQFQNNGVVDDSQLPKDRFSAERLKGVDSTLKIQPAKLEDSAVYLCASSLGTDPDYEQYFGPGTRLTVT.